This passage covers 13 T cell receptor beta chains from one sample sequenced in a study of early T cells in non-severe SARS-CoV-2 infection. In TCRdb, the 5' RACE reads were re-called with MiXCR into one record per CDR3 protein. The data hold 25,000 to 35,000 distinct CDR3 sequences, with roughly 3.9% observed a single time. The sequenced sample consisted of whole blood. These receptors were obtained from an adult who was a healthcare worker with PCR-confirmed SARS-CoV-2 infection or an uninfected control (not recorded which).

There are many counts of this clonotype. The chain employs TRBV20-1 and TRBJ2-5, with no clear D. This CDR3 region has 11 residues. Germline V gene data show CDR1 as DFQATT and CDR2 as SNEGSKA (reference sequence). V lost 3 bases to trimming and J lost 4 bases, with 6 bases between them. In nucleotides, the CDR3 is TGCAGTGCTAGTAAGGGAGAGACCCAGTACTTC. It translates to CSASKGETQYF.

The table lists this clonotype with many counts. The genes are TRBV6-1 and TRBJ1-4; D ambiguous. The CDR3 is 15 amino acids. CDR1 is MNHNS and CDR2 is SASEGT in the germline V gene. V dropped 8 bases and J dropped 8 bases, with 21 bases sitting between them. The chain's CDR3 is CASLLERAGEEKLFF. The CDR3 DNA reads TGTGCCAGCTTATTAGAGAGGGCCGGGGAGGAAAAACTGTTTTTT.

This clonotype was found many times. This chain joins TRBV10-3 and TRBJ1-2; D gene uncertain. CDR3 size: 13 residues. Looked up from germline, CDR1 is ENHRY and CDR2 is SYGVKD. V was cut by 11 bases and J by 5 bases, with 18 bases left in between. Written as DNA, the CDR3 is TGTGCCGTCAAAGAGGGTGCTGGATATGGCTACACCTTC. Translated: CAVKEGAGYGYTF.

This clonotype was counted many times. This chain uses TRBV6-2 or TRBV6-3 with TRBJ2-7; possibly TRBD1 for D (5 bases). The CDR3 is made up of 14 amino acids. V was shortened by 2 bases and J by 2 bases, with 10 bases between the two germline ends. The germline V gene has CDR1 MNHEY and CDR2 SVGEGT. Here the CDR3 reads CASSYDSHTYEQYF. The CDR3 DNA is TGTGCCAGCAGTTACGACAGCCATACCTACGAGCAGTACTTC.

In this sample, this clonotype is medium-sized. The genes are TRBV5-5 and TRBJ2-4; 7 nucleotides line up with TRBD1. Germline V gene lookup returns CDR1 SGHKS and CDR2 YYEKEE (reference sequence). The CDR3 consists of 14 residues. The V gene end was trimmed by 0 bases and the J gene end by 7 bases; junction bases not matched to a gene: 4. The CDR3 bases are TGTGCCAGCAGCTTGGAGGGGGCCGGGAACATTCAGTACTTC. It yields the protein CASSLEGAGNIQYF. Full variable domain (outside the CDR3, taken from reference TRBV5-5 and TRBJ2-4): DAGVTQSPTHLIKTRGQQVTLRCSPISGHKSVSWYQQVLGQGPQFIFQYYEKEERGRGNFPDRFSARQFPNYSSELNVNALLLGDSALYLCASSLEGAGNIQYFGAGTRLSVL.

The sample holds many counts of this clonotype. V usage is TRBV3-1 and J usage is TRBJ2-5; tentative D call: TRBD2 (5 bases). The CDR3 is 12 amino acids. Germline V gene lookup returns CDR1 LGHDT and CDR2 YNNKEL (reference sequence). Trimming pared 5 bases from V and 4 bases from J, leaving 8 bases between. As DNA, the CDR3 is TGTGCCAGCAGCGGCGAGGGAGAGACCCAGTACTTC. As protein: CASSGEGETQYF.

This clonotype was seen many times. The V gene is TRBV10-2, the J gene TRBJ2-7; D remains ambiguous. This CDR3 region has 12 residues. Trimming took off 8 bases at V and 3 bases at J, with 11 bases between the two ends. Germline V gives CDR1 WSHSY, CDR2 SAAADI. In DNA form, the CDR3 reads TGCGCCAGCCTGGGCTCGTACTACGAGCAGTACTTC. It is translated as CASLGSYYEQYF.

This clonotype was recorded many times. J is TRBJ1-6 and V is TRBV10-3; maybe TRBD1 (5 bases). Germline CDR1 ENHRY, CDR2 SYGVKD. Trimming pared 6 bases from V and 6 bases from J, leaving 6 bases between. CDR3 length: 12 amino acids. The CDR3 sequence: CAISQGNSPLHF. Here the CDR3 DNA reads TGTGCCATCAGCCAGGGTAATTCACCCCTCCACTTT.

This clonotype came up many times. The chain uses TRBV7-8 and TRBJ1-3; D unresolved. Germline lookup yields CDR1 SGHVS and CDR2 FQNEAQ. This CDR3 is built from 17 residues. V gave up 5 bases and J gave up 1 base, with 18 bases separating them. CDR3 coding DNA: TGTGCCAGCAGCGCTAGGGCGAGCCTTTATTCTGGAAACACCATATATTTT. This encodes CASSARASLYSGNTIYF.

The chain recombines TRBV29-1 with TRBJ2-4; 9 bases are shared with TRBD2. Germline CDR1 SQVTM, CDR2 ANQGSEA. V shed 7 bases and J 6 bases; nucleotides not matched to a gene: 10. The CDR3 covers 14 residues. The CDR3 sequence: CSARNSGRGNIQYF. The CDR3 DNA sequence: TGCAGCGCTAGGAATAGCGGGAGAGGAAACATTCAGTACTTC.

This clonotype was observed a few times. The rearrangement links TRBV2 to TRBJ2-2; a weak D match, TRBD1 (6 bases). The germline gives CDR1 SNHLY, CDR2 FYNNEI. The CDR3 is made up of 14 amino acids. The ends were cut back, 10 bases at V and 7 bases at J, with 19 bases in the middle. DNA for the CDR3: TGTGCCATCACCGGGACAAGGTCTGTCGGGGAGCTGTTTTTT. Encoded protein: CAITGTRSVGELFF.

This clonotype was counted ten times or more. The V and J genes are TRBV5-1 and TRBJ1-5, with TRBD1 matching 8 bases. The CDR3 loop spans 16 amino acids. Trimming at V came to 0 bases and at J to 5 bases, leaving 7 bases not matched to a gene. Germline loops: CDR1 SGHRS, CDR2 YFSETQ. CDR3 DNA: TGCGCCAGCAGCTTGGGTGACAGGGGAGGGGATCAGCCCCAGCATTTT. This gives the protein CASSLGDRGGDQPQHF. The full variable domain, rest sourced from reference TRBV5-1 and TRBJ1-5, is KAGVTQTPRYLIKTRGQQVTLSCSPISGHRSVSWYQQTPGQGLQFLFEYFSETQRNKGNFPGRFSGRQFSNSRSEMNVSTLELGDSALYLCASSLGDRGGDQPQHFGDGTRLSIL.

The sample holds many counts of this clonotype. This sequence joins TRBV2 and TRBJ2-4; D remains ambiguous. This CDR3 region has 10 residues. Germline V gives CDR1 SNHLY, CDR2 FYNNEI. Deletions cut 5 bases from V and 10 bases from J, with 6 bases between. The DNA of the CDR3 is TGTGCCAGCAGTCTCGGAATTCAGTACTTC. It translates to CASSLGIQYF.